What follows are 17 T cell receptor beta chains derived from one specimen sequenced in a study of blood T cell repertoires in COVID-19. Measured with immunoSEQ multiplex PCR; TCRdb has only the in-frame clones, and not every one. The data contain 130,000 to 150,000 clones, roughly 81% of them singletons. Sequenced material: peripheral blood. Source of these receptors: a human donor with acute or convalescent COVID-19. The donor label of this sample is uncertain.

The rearrangement uses TRBV2 and TRBJ1-5, with 9 bases aligning to TRBD1. Germline V gives CDR1 SNHLY, CDR2 FYNNEI. V lost 4 bases, J lost 4 bases, and 2 bases stayed unmatched. The length of the CDR3 is 14 residues. The CDR3 here is CASSAGTGNQPQHF. The CDR3 coding sequence is TGTGCCAGCAGTGCTGGGACAGGGAATCAGCCCCAGCATTTT.

This chain links TRBV28 with TRBJ1-1; D remains ambiguous. Trimming left V 5 bases short and J 5 bases short, with 9 bases between. This CDR3 is built from 12 residues. Germline lookup yields CDR1 MDHEN and CDR2 SYDVKM. Here the CDR3 DNA reads TGTGCCAGCAGTATCACGAGGACTGAAGCTTTCTTT. Its protein is CASSITRTEAFF.

The gene calls are TRBV2 and TRBJ1-3, with D perhaps TRBD1 (5 bases). The CDR3 totals 18 residues. Looked up from germline, CDR1 is SNHLY and CDR2 is FYNNEI. Trimming stripped 3 bases from V and 0 bases from J, with 18 bases between. This chain's CDR3 is CASSDILLGGISGNTIYF. The CDR3 nucleotides read TGTGCCAGCAGTGATATACTTCTCGGGGGGATCTCTGGAAACACCATATATTTT. The variable domain in full, completed from reference TRBV2 and TRBJ1-3, reads EPEVTQTPSHQVTQMGQEVILRCVPISNHLYFYWYRQILGQKVEFLVSFYNNEISEKSEIFDDQFSVERPDGSNFTLKIRSTKLEDSAMYFCASSDILLGGISGNTIYFGEGSWLTVV.

This chain links TRBV9 with TRBJ1-5; 8 nucleotides line up with TRBD1. The CDR3 totals 15 residues. Germline V gene lookup returns CDR1 SGDLS and CDR2 YYNGEE. After removal of 3 bases from V and 5 bases from J, the junction contained 7 bases not matched to a gene. DNA of the CDR3: TGTGCCAGCAGCGGGACAGGGCGTTGGGATCAGCCCCAGCATTTT. It yields the protein CASSGTGRWDQPQHF.

The sample holds a few counts of this clone. The chain carries TRBV7-8 and TRBJ1-1, with 10 bases identical to TRBD1. The CDR3 has 19 amino acids. Germline V gene sequence: CDR1 SGHVS, CDR2 FQNEAQ. V shed 6 bases, J shed 1 base, and the junction held 17 bases outside the gene matches. CDR3 DNA: TGTGCCAGCAGGCTCGGGACAGGGGCTACAACTCGGGAGAACACTGAAGCTTTCTTT. Protein sequence: CASRLGTGATTRENTEAFF.

This chain uses TRBV27 with TRBJ1-5, with a tentative D call TRBD1 (6 bases). Germline CDR1 and CDR2: MNHEY and SMNVEV (reference sequence). This CDR3 is built from 15 residues. The V gene lost 5 bases and the J gene lost 1 base, with 12 bases spanning the gap. In nucleotides, the CDR3 is TGTGCCAGCAGTCAAACAGGGACCAGCAATCAGCCCCAGCATTTT. Its protein product is CASSQTGTSNQPQHF.

V and J are TRBV5-4 and TRBJ1-1, with D possibly TRBD1 on 5 matching bases. This CDR3 region has 13 residues. V was clipped by 0 bases and J by 5 bases, with 8 bases between them. Germline V CDR1 and CDR2: SGHNT, YYREEE (reference sequence). The CDR3 DNA reads as TGTGCCAGCAGCTTGGATGGGGGGACTGAAGCTTTCTTT. Translating it yields CASSLDGGTEAFF.

This clone occurred once. This rearrangement joins TRBV6-1 to TRBJ2-3, with 9 bases lining up with TRBD1. J gave up 4 bases and V 1 base, and 9 bases lay outside the gene matches. CDR1 MNHNS and CDR2 SASEGT come from the germline V gene. This CDR3 contains 17 residues. The CDR3 reads CASSEELQGQGPDTQYF. The CDR3 DNA reads TGTGCCAGCAGTGAAGAGTTGCAGGGACAGGGACCAGATACGCAGTATTTT.

This chain connects TRBV19 to TRBJ2-2; the D gene is possibly TRBD2 (6 bases). CDR1 LNHDA and CDR2 SQIVND come from the germline V gene (reference sequence). Deletions cut 5 bases from V and 3 bases from J, with 19 bases between. The CDR3 contains 17 residues. The CDR3 spells CASSLVGTWRDTGELFF. CDR3 in DNA: TGTGCCAGTAGTCTAGTTGGCACCTGGAGGGACACCGGGGAGCTGTTTTTT.

The V call is TRBV10-1, the J call TRBJ2-3; a possible D gene is TRBD2 (5 bases). The CDR3 sequence is 16 residues long. Per germline, CDR1 WNHNN and CDR2 SYGVQD (reference sequence). Trimming took 3 bases from V and 0 from J, leaving 13 bases between them. In nucleotides, the CDR3 is TGCGCCAGCAGTGACTTTAGCGCAATTAGCACAGATACGCAGTATTTT. As protein: CASSDFSAISTDTQYF.

The chain employs TRBV6-2 or TRBV6-3 and TRBJ2-3; D call uncertain. The CDR3 length is 12 residues. V was cut by 0 bases and J by 6 bases, with 4 bases left in between. CDR1 is MNHEY, CDR2 SVGEGT, per germline. CDR3 bases: TGTGCCAGCAGTTACTCCCCTGATACGCAGTATTTT. Residues: CASSYSPDTQYF.

The chain uses TRBV4-2 and TRBJ1-1; 11 bases are a match to TRBD1. The germline V gene has CDR1 LGHNA and CDR2 YNFKEQ. Losses at the gene ends were 1 base for V and 6 bases for J; bases not matched to a gene: 7. The CDR3 sequence is 16 residues long. Here the CDR3 DNA reads TGTGCCAGCAGCCAAGGAGGACAGGGGGCAACTTCTGAAGCTTTCTTT. Residues: CASSQGGQGATSEAFF.

The CDR3 nucleotides read TGTGCCAGCAGCGTCCTGGGGGCTCAAGGCTACACCTTC. As protein: CASSVLGAQGYTF. This chain links TRBV9 with TRBJ1-2; possibly TRBD1 for D (6 bases). This CDR3 comprises 13 residues. The V and J ends lost 2 bases and 8 bases respectively, with 13 bases between them. Per the germline V gene, CDR1 is SGDLS and CDR2 is YYNGEE.

Here the CDR3 reads CASSLLARETQYF. The CDR3 region has the DNA TGTGCCAGTAGCCTTCTAGCACGAGAGACCCAGTACTTC. This sequence joins TRBV19 and TRBJ2-5, with a weak D call TRBD2 (5 bases). CDR1 and CDR2 (germline): LNHDA, SQIVND (reference sequence). The CDR3 is 13 residues long. The V end lost 6 bases, the J end lost 4 bases, and 12 bases lay between the germline ends.

The chain joins TRBV7-6 to TRBJ2-1, with D possibly being TRBD2 (6 bases). V was pared by 5 bases and J by 1 base, with 12 bases between. CDR3 length equals 15 residues. Germline-derived CDR1 and CDR2 are SGHVS and FNYEAQ. The CDR3 coding sequence is TGTGCCAGCAGCCGCCTACGGGGGTCCTACAATGAGCAGTTCTTC. This translates into CASSRLRGSYNEQFF.

V gene TRBV5-1 combines with J gene TRBJ2-2; the D gene is possibly TRBD1 (6 bases). Looked up from germline, CDR1 is SGHRS and CDR2 is YFSETQ. This CDR3 contains 14 residues. V lost 6 bases and J lost 4, with 13 bases in between. The CDR3 nucleotides read TGCGCCAGCATGTGGACAGAGATCACCGGGGAGCTGTTTTTT. It is translated as CASMWTEITGELFF.

This chain connects TRBV3-1 (or the pseudogene TRBV3-2) to TRBJ2-7; TRBD2 matches 13 bases. V gave up 4 bases and J gave up 7 bases; unmatched junction bases: 7. The CDR3 runs to 15 residues. Germline loops: CDR1 LGHDT, CDR2 YNNKEL (reference sequence). The chain's CDR3 is CASSLGLAGAREQYV. The DNA for the CDR3 is TGTGCCAGCAGCCTAGGACTAGCGGGGGCGCGGGAGCAGTACGTC.